One T cell receptor (beta chain) is described in this entry. Vbeta (60) and Jbeta (13) primers were used in the PCR. Only in-frame clones appear in the TCRdb table, and some are missing; sequencing was by immunoSEQ multiplex PCR. Of roughly 200,000 clones listed, about 89% are singletons. This entry belongs to a study of cytomegalovirus exposure and HLA in healthy donors. Overall study: From donors who were HLA-typed, an early data release held about 85 million unique TCRs.

Germline V gene sequence: CDR1 SGHDT, CDR2 YYEEEE. Trimming pared 3 bases from V and 4 bases from J, leaving 19 bases between. This CDR3 has 16 residues. The clonotype originates from a woman younger than 30 in good health and CMV-seronegative. The sample was PBMCs. The chain has TRBV5-6 and TRBJ1-2; a weak D match, TRBD1 (5 bases). The CDR3 here is CASSSTLAGVFYGYTF. The CDR3 region has the DNA TGTGCCAGCAGCTCTACCCTCGCGGGGGTATTCTATGGCTACACCTTC.